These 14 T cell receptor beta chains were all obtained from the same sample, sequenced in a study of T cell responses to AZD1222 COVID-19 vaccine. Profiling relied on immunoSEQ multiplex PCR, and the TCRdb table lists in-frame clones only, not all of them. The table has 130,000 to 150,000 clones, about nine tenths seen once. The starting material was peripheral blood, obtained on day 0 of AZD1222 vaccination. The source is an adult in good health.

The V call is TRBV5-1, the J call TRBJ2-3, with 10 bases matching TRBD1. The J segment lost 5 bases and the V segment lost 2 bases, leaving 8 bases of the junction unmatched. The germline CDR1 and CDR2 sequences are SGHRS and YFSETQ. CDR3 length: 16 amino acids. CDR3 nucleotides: TGCGCCAGCAGCTTACCGGGACAGGGGCAAAGAGATACGCAGTATTTT. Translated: CASSLPGQGQRDTQYF. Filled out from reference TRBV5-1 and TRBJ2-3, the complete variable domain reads KAGVTQTPRYLIKTRGQQVTLSCSPISGHRSVSWYQQTPGQGLQFLFEYFSETQRNKGNFPGRFSGRQFSNSRSEMNVSTLELGDSALYLCASSLPGQGQRDTQYFGPGTRLTVL.

The CDR3 nucleotides are TGTGCCACCAGCAGAGAGCGCGGGGGGGCCGGGGAGACCCAGTACTTC. Translation: CATSRERGGAGETQYF. The rearrangement joins TRBV15 to TRBJ2-5; 9 bases align to TRBD2. This CDR3 spans 16 amino acids. Germline V gene sequence: CDR1 LNHNV, CDR2 YYDKDF (reference sequence). V lost 0 bases, J lost 5 bases, and 7 bases stayed unmatched.

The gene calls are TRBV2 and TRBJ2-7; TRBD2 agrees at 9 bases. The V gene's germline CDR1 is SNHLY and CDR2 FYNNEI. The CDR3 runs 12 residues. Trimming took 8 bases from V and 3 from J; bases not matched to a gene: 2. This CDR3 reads CASASGVYEQYF. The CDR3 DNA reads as TGTGCCAGCGCTAGCGGGGTCTACGAGCAGTACTTC.

CDR3 sequence: CASSMAGTGYYEQYF. The DNA of the CDR3 is TGTGCCAGTAGTATGGCCGGGACAGGGTACTACGAGCAGTACTTC. The rearrangement links TRBV19 to TRBJ2-7; the match to TRBD1 covers 9 bases. V gave up 3 bases and J gave up 3 bases; unmatched junction bases: 6. The CDR3 runs to 15 residues. The germline CDR1 and CDR2 sequences are LNHDA and SQIVND (reference sequence).

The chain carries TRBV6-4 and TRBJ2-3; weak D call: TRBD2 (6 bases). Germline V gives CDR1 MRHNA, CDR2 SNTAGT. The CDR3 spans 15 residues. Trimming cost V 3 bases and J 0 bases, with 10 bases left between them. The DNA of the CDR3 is TGTGCCAGCAGTGAGACGGGGGATAGCACAGATACGCAGTATTTT. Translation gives CASSETGDSTDTQYF.

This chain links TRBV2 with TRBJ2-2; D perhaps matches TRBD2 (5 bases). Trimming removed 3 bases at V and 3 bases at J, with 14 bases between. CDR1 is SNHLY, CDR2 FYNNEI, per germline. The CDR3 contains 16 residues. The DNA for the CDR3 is TGTGCCAGCAGTGATCGTCGAGGGAAGGACACCGGGGAGCTGTTTTTT. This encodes CASSDRRGKDTGELFF.

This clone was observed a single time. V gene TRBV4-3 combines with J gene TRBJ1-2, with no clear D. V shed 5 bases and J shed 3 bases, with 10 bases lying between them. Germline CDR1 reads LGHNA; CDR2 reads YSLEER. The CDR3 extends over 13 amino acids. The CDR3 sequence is CASSVDVYYGYTF. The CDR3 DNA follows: TGCGCCAGCAGCGTTGACGTTTACTATGGCTACACCTTC.

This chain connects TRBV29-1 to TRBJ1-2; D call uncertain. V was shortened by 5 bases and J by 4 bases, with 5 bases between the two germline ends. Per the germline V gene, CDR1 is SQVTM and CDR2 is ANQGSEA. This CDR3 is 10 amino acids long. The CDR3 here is CSVYIYGYTF. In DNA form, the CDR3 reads TGCAGCGTTTATATCTATGGCTACACCTTC. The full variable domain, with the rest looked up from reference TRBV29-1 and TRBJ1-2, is SAVISQKPSRDICQRGTSLTIQCQVDSQVTMMFWYRQQPGQSLTLIATANQGSEATYESGFVIDKFPISRPNLTFSTLTVSNMSPEDSSIYLCSVYIYGYTFGSGTRLTVV.

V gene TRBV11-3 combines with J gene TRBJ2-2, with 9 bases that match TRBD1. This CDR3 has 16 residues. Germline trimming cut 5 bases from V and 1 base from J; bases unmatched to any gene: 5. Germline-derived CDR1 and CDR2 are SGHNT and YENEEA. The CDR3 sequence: CASSPRQGGNTGELFF. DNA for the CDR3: TGTGCCAGCAGCCCCCGACAGGGGGGGAACACCGGGGAGCTGTTTTTT.

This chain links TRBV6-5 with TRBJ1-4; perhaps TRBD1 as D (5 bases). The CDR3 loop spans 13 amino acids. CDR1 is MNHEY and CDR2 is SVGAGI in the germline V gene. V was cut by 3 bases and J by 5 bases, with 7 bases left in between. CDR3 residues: CASSYAGNEKLFF. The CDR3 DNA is TGTGCCAGCAGTTATGCAGGGAATGAAAAACTGTTTTTT.

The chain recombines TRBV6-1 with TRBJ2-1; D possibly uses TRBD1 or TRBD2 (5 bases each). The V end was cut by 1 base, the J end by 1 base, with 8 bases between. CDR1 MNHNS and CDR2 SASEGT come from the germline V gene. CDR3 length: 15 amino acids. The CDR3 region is CASSEEGSSYNEQFF. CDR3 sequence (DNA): TGTGCCAGCAGTGAAGAGGGGAGTTCCTACAATGAGCAGTTCTTC.

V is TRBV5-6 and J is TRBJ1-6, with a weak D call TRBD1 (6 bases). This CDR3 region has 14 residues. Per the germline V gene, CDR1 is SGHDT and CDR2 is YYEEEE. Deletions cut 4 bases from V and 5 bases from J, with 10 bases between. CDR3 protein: CASSRTDDNSPLHF. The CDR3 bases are TGTGCCAGCAGCCGGACAGACGATAATTCACCCCTCCACTTT.

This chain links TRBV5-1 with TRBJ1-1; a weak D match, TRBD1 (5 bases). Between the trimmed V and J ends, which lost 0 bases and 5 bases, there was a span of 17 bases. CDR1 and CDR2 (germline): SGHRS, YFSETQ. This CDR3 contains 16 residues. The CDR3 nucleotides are TGCGCCAGCAGCTTGGTCGGGTTGGGGGGAGGTACTGAAGCTTTCTTT. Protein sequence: CASSLVGLGGGTEAFF. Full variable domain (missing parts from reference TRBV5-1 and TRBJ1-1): KAGVTQTPRYLIKTRGQQVTLSCSPISGHRSVSWYQQTPGQGLQFLFEYFSETQRNKGNFPGRFSGRQFSNSRSEMNVSTLELGDSALYLCASSLVGLGGGTEAFFGQGTRLTVV.

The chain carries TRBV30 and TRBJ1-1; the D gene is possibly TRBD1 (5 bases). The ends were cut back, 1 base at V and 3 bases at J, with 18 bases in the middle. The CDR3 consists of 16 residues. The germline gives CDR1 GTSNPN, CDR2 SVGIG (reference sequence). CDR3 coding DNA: TGTGCCTGGAGTGGCGAAGAAACAGGCAGGGACACTGAAGCTTTCTTT. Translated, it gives CAWSGEETGRDTEAFF.